The clone carrying this T cell receptor beta chain was observed a few times. The data were produced by immunoSEQ multiplex PCR, yet TCRdb's version contains in-frame clones alone and is incomplete. The table has 150,000 or so clones, 82% seen once; the top ten hold roughly 8.1%. The CDR3 totals 16 residues. With 2 bases clipped from V and 3 bases from J, the junction kept 6 bases outside the gene matches. CDR1 is ENHRY and CDR2 is SYGVKD in the germline V gene. The source of the sample is a study of blood T cell repertoires in COVID-19. Study-level information: Nucleic acid was either cDNA or gDNA, and it came from T cells, B-cell-depleted T cells, or PBMCs.

The chain combines TRBV10-3 with TRBJ2-3; the match to TRBD1 covers 9 bases. Sample: peripheral blood. This clonotype was obtained from a woman in her 70s with acute or convalescent COVID-19. In DNA, the CDR3 is TGTGCCATCAGTGAGGGGGGGACAGGGCTTACAGATACGCAGTATTTT. Its protein product is CAISEGGTGLTDTQYF.